This T cell receptor beta chain came from a study of cytomegalovirus exposure and HLA in healthy donors. On the study more broadly: The study's early data release held approximately 91 million unique TCRs from HLA-typed donors.

Primers: 60 Vbeta forward and 13 Jbeta reverse. The repertoire was sequenced with immunoSEQ multiplex PCR; TCRdb's copy has only in-frame clones and lacks some. The sample consists of around 200,000 clones, roughly three quarters of them appearing once. About this clone itself: Its antigen is as yet unknown.

Study-level points and caveats: It was confirmed in vitro that a few of the CMV-associated chains were specific for CMV antigens. Later analysis identified several of the most significant clusters that appeared linked to common viral pathogens.

CDR1 is SEHNR, CDR2 FQNEAQ, per germline (reference sequence). CDR3 size: 15 residues. This sequence joins TRBV7-9 and TRBJ2-5; maybe TRBD1 (6 bases). The J call is in doubt because the DNA end fits TRBJ2-7 better. The clonotype comes from a woman aged 50 to 60 in good health and CMV-seronegative. Sequencing was performed on PBMCs. The CDR3 DNA reads as TGTGCCAGCAGCCCTAGTGGACAGATCTCCTACGAGCAGTACTTC. Translated: CASSPSGQISYEQYF.